These T cell receptor beta chains were read from a single sample in a study of blood T cell repertoires in COVID-19. Measured with immunoSEQ multiplex PCR; TCRdb has only the in-frame clones, and not every one. The repertoire holds 24,000 or so clones, with roughly 84% as singletons. Material for sequencing was peripheral blood. Every receptor here comes from a human donor in a cohort sampled during active COVID-19. The donor label of this sample is uncertain. The CDR3 runs from the conserved cysteine through the conserved F or W. The order of the fields is CDR3 length, clone size, V gene, J gene, D gene, CDR3 protein, CDR3 DNA. The D gene is left open where the match is weak. Clone size is shown for a subset of rows, as once, few, many or a class of expanded clone.

>14|once|TRBV7-6|TRBJ1-1|TRBD1
CASSSRTGGTEAFF
TGTGCCAGCAGCTCGCGGACAGGGGGCACTGAAGCTTTCTTT
>13|few|TRBV5-4|TRBJ2-2|-
CASSLLGSGELFF
TGTGCCAGCAGCTTGCTTGGTAGCGGGGAGCTGTTTTTT
>11|few|TRBV11-2|TRBJ2-1|TRBD1
CASSLQGEQFF
TGTGCCAGCAGCTTACAGGGGGAACAGTTCTTC
>15|-|TRBV3-1/TRBV3-2|TRBJ2-4|TRBD2
CASSPRGGTKNIQYF
TGTGCCAGCAGTCCCCGGGGGGGGACCAAAAACATTCAGTACTTC
>16|-|TRBV6-2/TRBV6-3|TRBJ2-1|TRBD2
CASSDSLAGGPYEQFF
TGTGCCAGCAGTGACTCCCTGGCGGGGGGGCCTTATGAGCAGTTCTTC
>14|-|TRBV19|TRBJ2-7|TRBD1
CASSIGTGTYEQYF
TGTGCCAGTAGTATCGGGACAGGAACCTACGAGCAGTACTTC
>13|-|TRBV28|TRBJ1-2|TRBD1
CASSQRDRDGYTF
TGTGCCAGCAGCCAACGGGACAGGGACGGCTACACCTTC
>14|-|TRBV6-5|TRBJ1-4|TRBD1
CASSYTGDGEKLFF
TGTGCCAGCAGTTATACAGGGGATGGTGAAAAACTGTTTTTT
>14|-|TRBV4-3|TRBJ2-2|-
CASSPSRNTGELFF
TGCGCCAGCAGCCCTTCTAGAAACACCGGGGAGCTGTTTTTT
>16|-|TRBV11-2|TRBJ1-5|-
CASSLEADDSNQPQHF
TGTGCCAGCAGCTTAGAAGCCGATGATAGCAATCAGCCCCAGCATTTT
>12|-|TRBV25-1|TRBJ2-2|-
CASRTGAGELFF
TGTGCCAGCAGGACAGGAGCCGGGGAGCTGTTTTTT
>15|-|TRBV5-1|TRBJ1-4|TRBD1
CASSFPGQGSEKLFF
TGCGCCAGCAGCTTTCCGGGACAGGGAAGTGAAAAACTGTTTTTT
>12|-|TRBV2|TRBJ1-1|-
CASSLTPVEAFF
TGTGCCAGCAGCCTTACACCAGTTGAAGCTTTCTTT
>13|-|TRBV29-1|TRBJ2-3|TRBD1
CSTGQTSTDTQYF
TGCAGCACGGGACAGACCAGCACAGATACGCAGTATTTT
>15|few|TRBV4-1|TRBJ1-2|TRBD1
CASSPGTTGGYGYTF
TGCGCCAGCAGCCCCGGGACCACAGGGGGCTATGGCTACACCTTC
>15|-|TRBV7-2|TRBJ2-7|-
CASSLSDTSSYEQYF
TGTGCCAGCAGCTTATCGGACACCAGCTCCTACGAGCAGTACTTC
>13|-|TRBV5-1|TRBJ2-7|-
CASSGGPSYEQYF
TGCGCCAGCAGCGGGGGCCCATCCTACGAGCAGTACTTC
>15|few|TRBV19|TRBJ1-2|-
CASSIASGGAIGYTF
TGTGCCAGTAGTATAGCTTCAGGTGGCGCGATCGGCTACACCTTC
>16|-|TRBV7-9|TRBJ1-3|TRBD1
CASRTGQVTSGNTIYF
TGTGCCAGCAGAACCGGACAGGTTACCTCTGGAAACACCATATATTTT
>13|-|TRBV5-6|TRBJ1-2|TRBD1
CASSRGLGYGYTF
TGTGCCAGCAGCAGGGGGCTGGGGTATGGCTACACCTTC
>17|-|TRBV7-2|TRBJ2-5|TRBD2
CASSLGLAGWGQETQYF
TGTGCCAGCAGCTTGGGACTAGCGGGGTGGGGGCAAGAGACCCAGTACTTC
>15|-|TRBV7-7|TRBJ2-5|-
CASSPLGGGQETQYF
TGTGCTAGCAGCCCCTTAGGGGGTGGACAAGAGACCCAGTACTTC
>14|-|TRBV5-4|TRBJ1-1|-
CASSPSKRSTEAFF
TGTGCCAGCAGCCCGAGTAAGAGATCAACTGAAGCTTTCTTT
>12|few|TRBV2|TRBJ2-7|-
CASRGTFYEQYF
TGTGCCAGCCGGGGGACCTTCTACGAGCAGTACTTC
>11|-|TRBV7-2|TRBJ1-1|-
CASRAGPEAFF
TGTGCCAGCAGGGCGGGGCCTGAAGCTTTCTTT
>14|-|TRBV10-3|TRBJ2-7|-
CAISEDQGVYEQYF
TGTGCCATCAGTGAGGATCAGGGCGTCTACGAGCAGTACTTC
>17|-|TRBV3-1/TRBV3-2|TRBJ2-3|TRBD1
CASSAVQDRGSRDTQYF
TGTGCCAGCAGCGCCGTCCAGGACAGGGGGTCCAGGGATACGCAGTATTTT
>14|-|TRBV27|TRBJ2-7|-
CASSFDRSSYEQYF
TGTGCCAGCAGTTTCGACAGGAGCTCCTACGAGCAGTACTTC
>13|-|TRBV4-2|TRBJ2-3|-
CASSQDRTDTQYF
TGTGCCAGCAGCCAAGATCGGACAGATACGCAGTATTTT
>14|-|TRBV6-1|TRBJ1-4|-
CASSEGGYREKLFF
TGTGCCAGCAGTGAAGGGGGCTATAGGGAAAAACTGTTTTTT
>16|-|TRBV5-1|TRBJ1-6|-
CASSFTGSSYNSPLHF
TGCGCCAGCAGCTTTACAGGGAGCTCCTATAATTCACCCCTCCACTTT
>18|-|TRBV4-3|TRBJ1-3|-
CASSHLLEGYLSGNTIYF
TGCGCCAGCAGCCACCTTCTCGAGGGCTACCTCTCTGGAAACACCATATATTTT
>15|-|TRBV5-6|TRBJ2-3|TRBD2
CASSFGTRDGGAQYF
TGTGCCAGCAGCTTCGGGACTAGGGATGGGGGGGCGCAGTATTTT
>14|once|TRBV21-1|TRBJ2-4|-
CASSKSLFVNIQYF
TGTGCCAGCAGCAAATCCCTTTTTGTAAACATTCAGTACTTC
>15|-|TRBV3-1/TRBV3-2|TRBJ2-7|-
CASSSRPQPPAEQYF
TGTGCCAGCAGTTCCAGACCACAGCCCCCAGCCGAGCAGTACTTC
>15|-|TRBV15|TRBJ1-4|-
CATSRGVRQDEKLFF
TGTGCCACCAGCAGAGGAGTTCGACAAGACGAAAAACTGTTTTTT
>16|-|TRBV5-1|TRBJ1-3|-
CASSPGVQGGGNTIYF
TGCGCCAGCAGCCCGGGTGTCCAGGGAGGAGGAAACACCATATATTTT
>17|-|TRBV10-3|TRBJ1-6|-
CAISGGGRGSYNSPLHF
TGTGCCATCAGTGGGGGCGGACGAGGCTCCTATAATTCACCCCTCCACTTT
>13|-|TRBV24-1|TRBJ2-2|-
CATSDGNTGELFF
TGTGCCACCAGTGACGGGAACACCGGGGAGCTGTTTTTT
>17|-|TRBV6-1|TRBJ2-1|TRBD1
CASSAWDRAGTYNEQFF
TGTGCCAGCAGTGCCTGGGACAGGGCAGGGACCTACAATGAGCAGTTCTTC
>15|-|TRBV19|TRBJ1-6|-
CASSTRDSYNSPLHF
TGTGCCAGTAGTACCCGGGACTCCTATAATTCACCCCTCCACTTT
>14|-|TRBV19|TRBJ2-1|TRBD2
CASSWGGSYNEQFF
TGTGCCAGTAGTTGGGGGGGCTCCTACAATGAGCAGTTCTTC
>12|-|TRBV7-2|TRBJ1-2|-
CASSFRSYGYTF
TGTGCCAGCAGCTTCAGAAGCTATGGCTACACCTTC
>15|-|TRBV9|TRBJ2-3|-
CASSVAITSTDTQYF
TGTGCCAGCAGCGTAGCCATAACTAGCACAGATACGCAGTATTTT
>15|-|TRBV3-1/TRBV3-2|TRBJ2-7|-
CASSPQGRGTYEQYF
TGTGCCAGCAGCCCGCAGGGGAGGGGCACCTACGAGCAGTACTTC
>18|-|TRBV7-9|TRBJ2-3|TRBD2
CASSGLAGGKRSTDTQYF
TGTGCCAGCAGTGGACTAGCGGGGGGGAAACGGAGCACAGATACGCAGTATTTT
>14|-|TRBV7-9|TRBJ2-7|TRBD1
CASSNRDRVYEQYF
TGTGCCAGCAGTAACCGGGACAGGGTCTACGAGCAGTACTTC
>14|-|TRBV9|TRBJ2-3|TRBD1
CASSPTGERDTQYF
TGTGCCAGCAGCCCAACAGGGGAAAGGGATACGCAGTATTTT
>17|-|TRBV28|TRBJ1-4|TRBD1
CASSSTGGSAYNEKLFF
TGTGCCAGCAGTTCTACAGGGGGCTCGGCCTATAATGAAAAACTGTTTTTT
>12|-|TRBV11-2|TRBJ1-3|-
CASTSSGNTIYF
TGTGCCAGCACCTCTTCTGGAAACACCATATATTTT
>18|-|TRBV4-3|TRBJ2-5|TRBD2
CASSQDWGRGGPRVTQYF
TGCGCCAGCAGCCAAGATTGGGGGCGCGGGGGGCCGCGAGTGACCCAGTACTTC
>18|-|TRBV9|TRBJ2-1|TRBD2
CASSVGRASGSSYNEQFF
TGTGCCAGCAGCGTAGGGCGGGCTAGCGGAAGCTCCTACAATGAGCAGTTCTTC
>14|-|TRBV6-5|TRBJ1-2|-
CASSYLGQGYGYTF
TGTGCCAGCAGTTACCTGGGACAAGGCTATGGCTACACCTTC
>12|-|TRBV3-1/TRBV3-2|TRBJ2-1|-
CASSLTGDEQFF
TGTGCCAGCAGCCTGACCGGGGATGAGCAGTTCTTC
>18|-|TRBV28|TRBJ2-1|TRBD1
CASRLALGQGVAYNEQFF
TGTGCCAGCAGATTAGCCCTGGGACAGGGAGTAGCCTACAATGAGCAGTTCTTC
>15|-|TRBV27|TRBJ1-2|-
CASSLTPDSFGGYTF
TGTGCCAGCAGTCTCACCCCGGACAGCTTTGGCGGCTACACCTTC
>14|-|TRBV6-5|TRBJ1-5|TRBD1
CASSTWTGKGSQHF
TGTGCCAGCAGTACCTGGACAGGGAAGGGAAGCCAGCATTTT
>14|-|TRBV5-1|TRBJ1-4|-
CASSSGETNEKLFF
TGCGCCAGCAGCTCAGGGGAAACTAATGAAAAACTGTTTTTT
>13|-|TRBV11-2|TRBJ2-7|-
CASSLGQAGEQYF
TGTGCCAGCAGCCTTGGACAGGCGGGGGAGCAGTACTTC
>15|-|TRBV18|TRBJ2-7|TRBD1
CASSPGTGSTYEQYF
TGTGCCAGCTCACCGGGGACAGGGAGCACCTACGAGCAGTACTTC